This is a list of T cell receptor beta chains from one sample in a study of blood T cell repertoires in COVID-19. Repertoires were generated with immunoSEQ multiplex PCR, while TCRdb's copy carries only in-frame clones and drops some. The sample carries about 110,000 clones, roughly 80% recorded once. The specimen sequenced was peripheral blood. The receptors were sampled from an elderly woman with acute or convalescent COVID-19. Each CDR3 is given with its conserved first and last residue. The D gene is left open where the match is weak. Clone size is stated in some rows and not others, as once, few, many or a class when expanded.

j_call d_call v_call clone_size cdr3_aa cdr3_nt
TRBJ2-4 NA TRBV7-9 many CASSLIKGRGIQYF TGTGCCAGCAGCTTAATTAAGGGGCGGGGCATTCAGTACTTC
TRBJ1-2 TRBD1 TRBV6-5 few CATMPDRVDGYTF TGTGCCACCATGCCCGACAGGGTCGATGGCTACACCTTC
TRBJ2-5 TRBD1 TRBV19 NA CASRNLQGRQETQYF TGTGCCAGTAGGAACCTACAGGGGCGACAAGAGACCCAGTACTTC
TRBJ2-5 TRBD2 TRBV7-2 NA CASSLDPAGGKTQYF TGTGCCAGCAGCTTAGACCCAGCGGGAGGAAAGACCCAGTACTTC
TRBJ2-3 TRBD2 TRBV19 once CASSIGGGRVGDTQYF TGTGCCAGTAGTATAGGCGGCGGGAGGGTCGGAGATACGCAGTATTTT
TRBJ2-5 NA TRBV6-5 NA CASSYLTDNQETQYF TGTGCCAGCAGTTATCTGACAGATAACCAAGAGACCCAGTACTTC
TRBJ1-5 NA TRBV28 NA CASHRSNQPQHF TGTGCCAGCCATCGGAGCAATCAGCCCCAGCATTTT
TRBJ1-2 NA TRBV9 NA CASSVARTLGGYTF TGTGCCAGCAGCGTAGCCAGGACACTTGGAGGCTACACCTTC
TRBJ2-1 TRBD1 TRBV5-1 few CASSLGQGGNNEQFF TGCGCCAGCAGCTTGGGACAGGGGGGAAACAATGAGCAGTTCTTC
TRBJ2-1 NA TRBV11-3 NA CASSLEPRGSYNEQFF TGTGCCAGCAGCTTAGAACCCAGGGGCTCCTACAATGAGCAGTTCTTC
TRBJ2-1 TRBD2 TRBV5-4 few CASSLASGRASSYNEQFF TGTGCCAGCAGCTTGGCCAGCGGGAGGGCCAGCTCCTACAATGAGCAGTTCTTC
TRBJ2-3 NA TRBV24-1 NA CAIFDSSTDTQYF TGTGCCATCTTTGACTCTAGCACAGATACGCAGTATTTT
TRBJ2-7 NA TRBV3-1/TRBV3-2 NA CASSQRVGNYEQYF TGTGCCAGCAGCCAAAGGGTCGGGAACTACGAGCAGTACTTC
TRBJ1-1 TRBD1 TRBV6-2/TRBV6-3 NA CASSTWTGKRGAFF TGTGCCAGCAGTACTTGGACAGGGAAAAGGGGAGCTTTCTTT
TRBJ1-2 TRBD1 TRBV20-1 NA CSASWGQGWGYTF TGCAGTGCTAGTTGGGGACAGGGTTGGGGCTACACCTTC
TRBJ2-2 TRBD1 TRBV29-1 once CSVDKEGTGIVGELFF TGCAGCGTTGATAAAGAGGGGACAGGGATCGTTGGGGAGCTGTTTTTT
TRBJ2-1 TRBD1 TRBV5-1 NA CASSLDYVTGGARNEQFF TGCGCCAGCAGCCTGGATTATGTGACAGGGGGCGCCCGCAATGAGCAGTTCTTC
TRBJ2-3 TRBD2 TRBV18 NA CASSPGLAGSDTQYF TGTGCCAGCTCACCCGGACTAGCGGGATCAGATACGCAGTATTTT
TRBJ1-1 NA TRBV5-4 NA CASSLSGIEAFF TGTGCCAGCAGCTTATCGGGGATAGAAGCTTTCTTT
TRBJ1-3 NA TRBV2 NA CASSGSSGNTIYF TGTGCCAGCAGTGGGAGCTCTGGAAACACCATATATTTT
TRBJ1-5 NA TRBV6-4 NA CASSKEEDQPQHF TGTGCCAGCAGTAAAGAGGAGGATCAGCCCCAGCATTTT
TRBJ2-1 TRBD2 TRBV11-3 NA CASSLELGASGLYNEQFF TGTGCCAGCAGCTTAGAACTTGGTGCTAGCGGACTCTACAATGAGCAGTTCTTC
TRBJ2-2 NA TRBV24-1 NA CATSDPGHNTGELFF TGTGCCACCAGTGATCCGGGACATAACACCGGGGAGCTGTTTTTT
TRBJ2-1 TRBD1 TRBV9 NA CASSAGQETSYNEQFF TGTGCCAGCAGCGCCGGACAGGAGACGTCCTACAATGAGCAGTTCTTC
TRBJ1-2 NA TRBV27 NA CASSMVANYGYTF TGTGCCAGTTCTATGGTAGCTAACTATGGCTACACCTTC
TRBJ2-2 NA TRBV24-1 NA CATSDGRRGTGELFF TGTGCCACCAGTGATGGAAGGAGGGGCACCGGGGAGCTGTTTTTT
TRBJ2-3 TRBD2 TRBV6-5 NA CASSSTLAGGLYF TGTGCCAGCTCCTCTACGTTAGCGGGAGGGCTTTATTTT
TRBJ2-1 NA TRBV2 NA CASGSGLYNEQFF TGTGCCAGCGGGAGCGGACTGTACAATGAGCAGTTCTTC
TRBJ2-7 TRBD2 TRBV9 NA CASSKDTSGRAVQYF TGTGCCAGCAGTAAGGATACTAGCGGGAGGGCCGTGCAGTACTTC
TRBJ2-1 NA TRBV11-2 NA CASTGASYNEQFF TGTGCCAGCACTGGGGCCTCCTACAATGAGCAGTTCTTC
TRBJ2-2 TRBD2 TRBV13 NA CASRISGTSFPGELFF TGTGCCAGCAGAATCTCCGGGACTAGCTTCCCCGGGGAGCTGTTTTTT
TRBJ2-1 TRBD1 TRBV27 NA CASSASGQVNEQFF TGTGCCAGCAGTGCGTCAGGACAGGTCAATGAGCAGTTCTTC
TRBJ1-2 NA TRBV2 once CASSDQGARGGYTF TGTGCCAGCAGTGATCAGGGCGCTCGTGGAGGCTACACCTTC
TRBJ2-3 TRBD2 TRBV11-3 NA CASSFSTSGRASTDTQYF TGTGCCAGCAGCTTCAGTACTAGCGGGAGGGCCTCAACAGATACGCAGTATTTT
TRBJ1-1 NA TRBV3-1/TRBV3-2 NA CASSQAVSNTEAFF TGTGCCAGCAGCCAAGCGGTATCGAACACTGAAGCTTTCTTT
TRBJ1-2 TRBD1 TRBV6-2/TRBV6-3 NA CASSGDRPYGYTF TGTGCCAGCAGTGGGGACAGGCCCTATGGCTACACCTTC
TRBJ1-1 NA TRBV19 NA CASSISSLGNTEAFF TGTGCCAGTAGTATCTCATCTCTCGGGAACACTGAAGCTTTCTTT
TRBJ2-7 NA TRBV28 NA CASSFPGTASSYEQYF TGTGCCAGCAGTTTTCCAGGGACTGCTTCCTCCTACGAGCAGTACTTC
TRBJ2-1 TRBD1 TRBV29-1 few CSVAGFFGQGPYNEQFF TGCAGCGTTGCCGGATTTTTTGGACAGGGCCCTTACAATGAGCAGTTCTTC
TRBJ2-7 NA TRBV27 NA CASSPRGNYEQYF TGTGCCAGCAGTCCCCGTGGCAACTACGAGCAGTACTTC
TRBJ2-1 NA TRBV5-1 NA CASSQTPGANEQFF TGCGCCAGCAGCCAGACTCCGGGAGCCAATGAGCAGTTCTTC
TRBJ2-3 NA TRBV19 NA CASSIRESDTDTQYF TGTGCCAGTAGTATACGGGAGTCAGACACAGATACGCAGTATTTT
TRBJ1-1 NA TRBV11-3 NA CASSPGHLNTEAFF TGTGCCAGCAGCCCCGGACATCTTAACACTGAAGCTTTCTTT
TRBJ1-2 TRBD1 TRBV5-6 NA CASRGKTGGSYTF TGTGCCAGCAGAGGTAAGACAGGGGGTAGCTACACCTTC
TRBJ2-2 TRBD2 TRBV5-4 NA CASSLSLAGAGELFF TGTGCCAGCAGCTTGAGCCTAGCGGGAGCCGGGGAGCTGTTTTTT
TRBJ2-2 NA TRBV18 NA CASSPDEGSTGELFF TGTGCCAGCTCACCAGACGAAGGGAGCACCGGGGAGCTGTTTTTT
TRBJ2-7 NA TRBV5-8 NA CASSLLVGAKYEQYF TGTGCCAGCAGCTTGTTAGTGGGAGCAAAGTACGAGCAGTACTTC
TRBJ2-1 NA TRBV19 NA CASSRYYNEQFF TGTGCCAGTAGTCGGTACTACAATGAGCAGTTCTTC
TRBJ2-7 TRBD2 TRBV28 NA CASSKAGTPYEQYF TGTGCCAGCAGTAAAGCGGGAACCCCCTACGAGCAGTACTTC
TRBJ2-1 TRBD2 TRBV5-1 NA CASSLAKAGGGSSYNEQFF TGCGCCAGCAGCTTGGCCAAAGCGGGCGGGGGAAGCTCCTACAATGAGCAGTTCTTC
TRBJ1-1 TRBD1 TRBV28 NA CASSTAGTGRNTEAFF TGTGCCAGCAGTACAGCCGGGACAGGGAGGAACACTGAAGCTTTCTTT